The text below deals with one T cell receptor beta chain. Its matching antigen is unknown. The source of the sample is a study of T cells in narcolepsy. Study context: Healthy controls were enrolled alongside patients with narcolepsy type 1 or type 2.

The protocol was immunoSEQ multiplex PCR, while the TCRdb copy is restricted to in-frame clones and leaves out a portion. The table lists around 30,000 clones, roughly 90% of them singletons. Study findings and constraints: Same-patient CSF and blood CD4+ T cell clonotypes included HCRT-specific and TRIB2-specific autoreactive ones.

Germline CDR1 reads LGHNA; CDR2 reads YNFKEQ. The CDR3 runs to 16 residues. With 0 bases clipped from V and 7 bases from J, the junction kept 6 bases outside the gene matches. The sequenced material came from CD45RA- memory CD4+ T cells from PBMCs. The chain uses TRBV4-2 and TRBJ2-4, with 10 bases identical to TRBD2. The receptor was derived from a human donor with narcolepsy. CDR3 loop: CASSQEGTSGVNIQYF. CDR3 nucleotides: TGTGCCAGCAGCCAAGAAGGTACTAGCGGGGTGAACATTCAGTACTTC.